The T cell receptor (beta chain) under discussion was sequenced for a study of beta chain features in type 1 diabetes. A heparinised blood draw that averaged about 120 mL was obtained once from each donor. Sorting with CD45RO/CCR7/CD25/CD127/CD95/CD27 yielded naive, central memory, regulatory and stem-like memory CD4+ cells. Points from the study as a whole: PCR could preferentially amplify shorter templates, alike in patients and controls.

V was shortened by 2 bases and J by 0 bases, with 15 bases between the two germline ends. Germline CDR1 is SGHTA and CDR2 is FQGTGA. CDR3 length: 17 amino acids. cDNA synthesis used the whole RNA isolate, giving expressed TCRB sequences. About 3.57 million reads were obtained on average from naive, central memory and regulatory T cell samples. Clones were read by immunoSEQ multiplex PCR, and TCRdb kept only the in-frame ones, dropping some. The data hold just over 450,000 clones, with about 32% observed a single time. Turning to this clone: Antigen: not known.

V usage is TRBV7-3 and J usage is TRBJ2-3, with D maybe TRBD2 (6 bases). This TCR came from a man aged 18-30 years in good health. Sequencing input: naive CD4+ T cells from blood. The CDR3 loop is CASSLVGSGTSTDTQYF. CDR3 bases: TGTGCCAGCAGCTTAGTGGGTAGCGGTACTAGCACAGATACGCAGTATTTT.